Described below is a single T cell receptor (beta chain) sequence and its context. Assay used: immunoSEQ multiplex PCR; TCRdb lists only in-frame clones, some missing. The table lists approximately 140,000 clones, roughly 92% of them singletons. The data were taken from a study of control samples from healthy donors and cancer patients. In germline, CDR1 is LNHDA, CDR2 SQIVND (reference sequence). The CDR3 extends over 15 amino acids. V shed 3 bases and J shed 1 base, with 12 bases lying between them. The receptor was isolated from a man aged 25-45 years in good health. The source material was blood. V gene TRBV19 combines with J gene TRBJ1-1; D is unresolved. CDR3 coding DNA: TGTGCCAGTAGTATTGGATTCGTGGGGAACACTGAAGCTTTCTTT. Protein: CASSIGFVGNTEAFF.